This T cell receptor beta chain stems from a study of blood T cell repertoires in COVID-19. About the research overall: Both acute and convalescent COVID-19 samples were obtained from the United States, Italy and Spain. PBMCs, B-cell-depleted T cells, or T cells were the source of the cDNA or gDNA that made up the material.

A single count supports this clone. The repertoire was sequenced with immunoSEQ multiplex PCR; TCRdb's copy has only in-frame clones and lacks some. The table shows roughly 220,000 clones, with about 85% occurring only once. Sequenced sample: peripheral blood. The receptor was isolated from a man aged 50 or older who had recovered from COVID-19.

Here the CDR3 reads CAWSLPGTSGSRTDTQYF. CDR3 nucleotides: TGTGCCTGGAGCCTCCCCGGGACTAGCGGGAGTCGGACAGATACGCAGTATTTT. V is TRBV30 and J is TRBJ2-3, with 14 bases identical to TRBD2. V shed 3 bases, J shed 3 bases, and the junction held 11 bases outside the gene matches. This CDR3 is built from 18 residues. Germline-derived CDR1 and CDR2 are GTSNPN and SVGIG (reference sequence).